This TCR beta chain was captured in a study of identical twins. Germline V gene sequence: CDR1 LGHNA, CDR2 YNFKEQ. The CDR3 runs to 17 residues. Trimming took off 0 bases at V and 2 bases at J, with 14 bases between the two ends. Among all donors, each was a healthy Caucasian. Each CDR3 protein gets one entry after TCRdb re-called the 5' RACE reads with MiXCR. The repertoire consists of some 1,600,000 distinct CDR3 sequences, with about 32% occurring once and the leading ten covering around 0.25%. The source is a newborn girl in good health. This chain links TRBV4-2 with TRBJ2-1; tentatively, D is TRBD2 (5 bases). The sequencing sample was made of cord blood. The CDR3 sequence: CASSQDEGLSTYNEQFF. Here the CDR3 DNA reads TGTGCCAGCAGCCAAGATGAAGGACTCTCCACCTACAATGAGCAGTTCTTC.